This T cell receptor beta chain was identified during a study of blood T cell repertoires in COVID-19. The ends lost 10 bases at V and 5 bases at J; junction bases unmatched: 7. Germline-derived CDR1 and CDR2 are MNHEY and SVGAGI. This CDR3 region has 13 residues. Some clones are missing from TCRdb's copy, which holds only in-frame ones; the method was immunoSEQ multiplex PCR. Of roughly 77,000 clones in the sample, 88% were seen once. Sequencing input: peripheral blood. The gene calls are TRBV6-5 and TRBJ2-1, with TRBD2 identical over 8 bases. This receptor was identified in a human donor in a cohort sampled during active COVID-19. The CDR3 region has the DNA TGTGCCACCCGGGGTAGCGGGAACAATGAGCAGTTCTTC. Translated: CATRGSGNNEQFF.